The entry that follows covers one T cell receptor beta chain sequence. The antigen is not known. This sample stems from a study of T-cell memory formation after mild COVID-19. Study-wide points: Some clones that responded turned up in pre-infection memory, which suggests that cross-reactive memory joined in. Contracting clones from day 15 to 85 had balanced CD4/CD8; later expanders favoured CD4+.

It was 5'RACE with constant-segment primers that produced the TCR alpha and TCR beta cDNA libraries, which carried sample barcodes and UMIs. TCRdb ran MiXCR on the 5' RACE reads and lists one entry per CDR3 protein. The data show approximately 290,000 distinct CDR3 sequences, around 8% seen once. CDR3 length: 14 residues. The germline V gene has CDR1 SGHVS and CDR2 FQNEAQ. V gave up 5 bases and J gave up 4 bases, with 13 bases separating them. The V and J genes are TRBV7-8 and TRBJ2-3; D is undetermined. The sequence was collected from a man aged 18 to 30 who had mild COVID-19 (a few samples of this study predate the infection). Cell type and time point are not known. Sample: PBMCs or a T cell subset sorted from them (not recorded which). The CDR3 DNA reads TGTGCCAGCAGCCATTTTATACGGTCAGATACGCAGTATTTT. The encoded protein is CASSHFIRSDTQYF.